The rows below give T cell receptor beta chains drawn from one sample of a study of T cells after posttransplantation cyclophosphamide. Some clones are missing from TCRdb's copy, which holds only in-frame ones; the method was immunoSEQ multiplex PCR. The profile covers tens of thousands of clones, none occurring a single time. The sample consisted of PBMCs. Every receptor here comes from a man in his fifties in good health, CMV-negative, and a related stem cell transplant donor. Both conserved end residues are part of each CDR3. The D gene is left open where the match is weak. Only some rows state a clone size, as once, few, many or a class for expanded clones.

v_gene	j_gene	len	d_gene	abundance	CDR3nt	CDR3aa
TRBV29-1	TRBJ2-1	15	TRBD2	medium-sized	TGCAGCGTTGTAAGACGGACTAGCGGGTACAATGAGCAGTTCTTC	CSVVRRTSGYNEQFF
TRBV7-9	TRBJ2-7	16	TRBD2	many	TGTGCCAGCAGCGACTCTAGCGGGGGGGCCTCCTACGAGCAGTACTTC	CASSDSSGGASYEQYF
TRBV7-9	TRBJ2-3	15	TRBD2	many	TGTGCCAGCAGTTCCAGCGGGAGGATCACAGATACGCAGTATTTT	CASSSSGRITDTQYF
TRBV5-6	TRBJ1-4	14	-	many	TGTGCCAGCAGCTTGCGCCAGGGTAGAGGAAAACTGTTTTTT	CASSLRQGRGKLFF
TRBV29-1	TRBJ2-3	16	TRBD2	-	TGCAGCGTTGAGAGGGCTAGCGGGAGGGCCGGGGATACGCAGTATTTT	CSVERASGRAGDTQYF
TRBV27	TRBJ1-1	14	TRBD1	many	TGTGCCAGCAGTTTATGGCAGGGGGCCACTGAAGCTTTCTTT	CASSLWQGATEAFF
TRBV29-1	TRBJ2-1	17	TRBD2	many	TGCAGCGTTGCACAGTCCTGGACTAGCGGGGGGGAGAATGAGCAGTTCTTC	CSVAQSWTSGGENEQFF
TRBV19	TRBJ1-4	14	-	many	TGTGCCAGTAGCCGGAACAGGGTAAATGAAAAACTGTTTTTT	CASSRNRVNEKLFF
TRBV6-6	TRBJ2-7	14	TRBD2	few	TGTGCCAGCAGTGAGGGAGGGACGCCTTACGAGCAGTACTTC	CASSEGGTPYEQYF
TRBV6-1	TRBJ2-3	16	TRBD1	-	TGTGCCAGCAGTGAAAGGGGGCTGACTAGCACAGATACGCAGTATTTT	CASSERGLTSTDTQYF
TRBV4-1	TRBJ1-5	18	-	many	TGCGCCAGCAGCCAAGGACCAGCAGGGGCTCGGGGTAGTCAGCCCCAGCATTTT	CASSQGPAGARGSQPQHF
TRBV9	TRBJ2-2	16	-	many	TGTGCCAGCAGCGTAGAGCAGCAGGGTAACACCGGGGAGCTGTTTTTT	CASSVEQQGNTGELFF
TRBV21-1	TRBJ1-6	19	-	-	TGTGCCAGCAGCTCAAAGGGGGAGGGTGGCCCTCCTCATAATTCACCCCTCCACTTT	CASSSKGEGGPPHNSPLHF
TRBV14	TRBJ2-2	14	-	many	TGTGCCAGCAGCCAGGACTGGAACACCGGGGAGCTGTTTTTT	CASSQDWNTGELFF
TRBV5-4	TRBJ1-3	14	-	many	TGTGCCAGCAGCTATGGACAGAGAGGAAACACCATATATTTT	CASSYGQRGNTIYF
TRBV2	TRBJ2-3	15	-	many	TGTGCCAGCAGTGAATCCAGCGGCCCGGAATATACGCAGTATTTT	CASSESSGPEYTQYF
TRBV25-1	TRBJ1-2	12	TRBD1	many	TGTGCCAGCAGCGAGGACAGGTATGGCTACACCTTC	CASSEDRYGYTF
TRBV2	TRBJ1-6	14	TRBD1	many	TGTGCCAGCAGTGGGAGGGACAGGGATTCACCCCTCCACTTT	CASSGRDRDSPLHF
TRBV5-1	TRBJ2-3	12	-	many	TGCGCCAGCAGCTTTACTACAGATACGCAGTATTTT	CASSFTTDTQYF
TRBV5-4	TRBJ1-2	15	-	many	TGTGCCAGCAGCTTGTCTTCACAGTCTAACTATGGCTACACCTTC	CASSLSSQSNYGYTF
TRBV7-8	TRBJ1-1	15	-	many	TGTGCCAGCAGCGGACCCGGCGGACAGAACACTGAAGCTTTCTTT	CASSGPGGQNTEAFF
TRBV15	TRBJ1-3	15	-	many	TGTGCCACCAGCAGAGAGAGTAGCTCTGGAAACACCATATATTTT	CATSRESSSGNTIYF
TRBV7-3	TRBJ2-4	17	TRBD1	many	TGTGCCAGCAGCCCATTAGGGACAGGAGTTATCAAAAACATTCAGTACTTC	CASSPLGTGVIKNIQYF
TRBV6-4	TRBJ1-2	15	-	many	TGTGCCAGCAGTGACACAGTGGATGGGTACTATGGCTACACCTTC	CASSDTVDGYYGYTF
TRBV27	TRBJ2-7	16	TRBD2	many	TGTGCCAGCAGCCTGGGACTAGCGGGGAGCTCCTACGAGCAGTACTTC	CASSLGLAGSSYEQYF
TRBV11-2	TRBJ1-1	12	-	many	TGTGCCAGCAGCGAAAAGGGGATTTTGGCTTTCTTT	CASSEKGILAFF
TRBV2	TRBJ1-3	14	-	many	TGTGCCAAACTAACATCAGGGGCTGGAAACACCATATATTTT	CAKLTSGAGNTIYF
TRBV11-1	TRBJ2-2	16	TRBD1	many	TGTGCCAGCAGCTCTTACCCCTCCCGACAGGGCGGGGAGCTGTTTTTT	CASSSYPSRQGGELFF
TRBV28	TRBJ2-7	11	-	-	TGTGCCAGCAGTTTACTCTACGAGCAGTACTTC	CASSLLYEQYF
TRBV7-2	TRBJ2-7	15	TRBD1	many	TGTGCCAGCAGCCAGGACAGGGGGCGGAATTACGAGCAGTACTTC	CASSQDRGRNYEQYF
TRBV15	TRBJ2-7	14	TRBD1	many	TGTGCCACCAGCACCAGACAGGGGGCCTACGAGCAGTACTTC	CATSTRQGAYEQYF
TRBV6-6	TRBJ1-5	14	-	many	TGTGCCAGCAGTTACTCCAAGCAAGCCCAGCCCCAGCATTTT	CASSYSKQAQPQHF
TRBV11-2	TRBJ2-7	15	TRBD1	many	TGTGCCAGCAGGTTTAGTGTGACAGGGGAATACGAGCAGTACTTC	CASRFSVTGEYEQYF
TRBV7-9	TRBJ2-7	13	TRBD1	many	TGTGCCAGCAGCCGGGACAGGCCCTACGAGCAGTACTTC	CASSRDRPYEQYF
TRBV13	TRBJ2-3	14	-	many	TGTGCCAGCAGGCCGTCGGGGTGGGAAGATACGCAGTATTTT	CASRPSGWEDTQYF
TRBV7-8	TRBJ1-1	16	TRBD1	few	TGTGCCAGCAGCTTAGTCCAGAGGGACAGGGTGGTTGAAGCTTTCTTT	CASSLVQRDRVVEAFF
TRBV11-2	TRBJ2-7	12	TRBD1	many	TGTGCCAGCAGCTTTGACAGGGTTGGGCAGTACTTC	CASSFDRVGQYF
TRBV6-5	TRBJ2-5	14	TRBD1	many	TGTGCCAGCAGATTGACAGGGTTAGGAGAGACCCAGTACTTC	CASRLTGLGETQYF
TRBV6-5	TRBJ1-5	15	-	many	TGTGCCAGCAGACCAAGCCCGTATAGCAATCAGCCCCAGCATTTT	CASRPSPYSNQPQHF
TRBV18	TRBJ2-7	14	-	-	TGTGCCAGCTCACCGACTTTGGGGGCCCACGAGCAGTACTTC	CASSPTLGAHEQYF
TRBV15	TRBJ2-3	15	-	few	TGTGCCACCAGCAGAGATATAGAGTACACAGATACGCAGTATTTT	CATSRDIEYTDTQYF
TRBV29-1	TRBJ2-5	12	-	many	TGCAGCGTCACCGGGTCACAAGAGACCCAGTACTTC	CSVTGSQETQYF
TRBV19	TRBJ2-4	16	-	many	TGTGCCAGTAGTATACAGGGGTCGGCGGCCAAAAACATTCAGTACTTC	CASSIQGSAAKNIQYF
TRBV6-1	TRBJ2-1	15	-	many	TGTGCCAGCAGTGAAGCTAGCGCGGGATTCAATGAGCAGTTCTTC	CASSEASAGFNEQFF
TRBV18	TRBJ2-1	17	TRBD2	many	TGTGCCAGCTCATCAATCGGGGGAAGCGGGAGCCACAATGAGCAGTTCTTC	CASSSIGGSGSHNEQFF
TRBV10-1	TRBJ2-7	15	TRBD2	-	TGCGCCAGCGGCCCCGGGACTAGCGGGAGCCCCGAGCAGTACTTC	CASGPGTSGSPEQYF
TRBV5-6	TRBJ1-2	17	-	many	TGTGCCAGCAGAGATGAGGTCTACGGAACCGCTAACTATGGCTACACCTTC	CASRDEVYGTANYGYTF
TRBV18	TRBJ2-1	16	TRBD2	many	TGTGCCAGCTCGGAGACTAGCTGGCGCTCCTACAATGAGCAGTTCTTC	CASSETSWRSYNEQFF